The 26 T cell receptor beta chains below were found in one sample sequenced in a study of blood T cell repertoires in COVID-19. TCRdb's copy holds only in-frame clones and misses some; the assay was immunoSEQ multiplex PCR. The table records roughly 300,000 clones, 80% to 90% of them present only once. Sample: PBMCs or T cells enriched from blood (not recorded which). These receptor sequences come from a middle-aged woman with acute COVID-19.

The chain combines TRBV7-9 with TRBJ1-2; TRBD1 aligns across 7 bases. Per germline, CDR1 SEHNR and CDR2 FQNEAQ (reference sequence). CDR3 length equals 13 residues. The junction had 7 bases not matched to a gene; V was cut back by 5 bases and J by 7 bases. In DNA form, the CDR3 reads TGTGCCAGCAGCCTACAGGGGACGGCTGGCTACACCTTC. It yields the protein CASSLQGTAGYTF.

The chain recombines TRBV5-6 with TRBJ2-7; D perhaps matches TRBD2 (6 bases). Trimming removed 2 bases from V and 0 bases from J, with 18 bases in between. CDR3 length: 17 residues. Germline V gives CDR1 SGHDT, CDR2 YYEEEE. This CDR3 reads CASSFRGRTVTSYEQYF. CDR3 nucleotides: TGTGCCAGCAGCTTCAGAGGGAGGACCGTTACCTCCTACGAGCAGTACTTC.

CDR3 sequence reads: CASSLARQGNTEAFF. As DNA, the CDR3 is TGTGCCAGCAGCTTAGCGCGACAGGGGAACACTGAAGCTTTCTTT. This sequence joins TRBV7-9 and TRBJ1-1; 7 nucleotides match TRBD1. CDR1 and CDR2 from the germline V gene are SEHNR and FQNEAQ (reference sequence). The trim removed 0 bases at V and 1 base at J, leaving 2 bases unmatched. This CDR3 contains 15 residues.

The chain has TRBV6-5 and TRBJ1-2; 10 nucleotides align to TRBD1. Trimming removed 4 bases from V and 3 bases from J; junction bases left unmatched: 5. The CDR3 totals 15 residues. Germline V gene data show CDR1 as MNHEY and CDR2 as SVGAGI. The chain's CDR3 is CASSSRGQGHYGYTF. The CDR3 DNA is TGTGCCAGCAGTTCGAGGGGACAGGGGCACTATGGCTACACCTTC.

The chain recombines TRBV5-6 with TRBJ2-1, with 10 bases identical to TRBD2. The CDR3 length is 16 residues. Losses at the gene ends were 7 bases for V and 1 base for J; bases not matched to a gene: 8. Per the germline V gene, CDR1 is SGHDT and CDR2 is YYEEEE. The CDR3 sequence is CASGASGGRSYNEQFF. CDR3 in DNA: TGTGCCAGCGGTGCTAGCGGGGGAAGGTCCTACAATGAGCAGTTCTTC.

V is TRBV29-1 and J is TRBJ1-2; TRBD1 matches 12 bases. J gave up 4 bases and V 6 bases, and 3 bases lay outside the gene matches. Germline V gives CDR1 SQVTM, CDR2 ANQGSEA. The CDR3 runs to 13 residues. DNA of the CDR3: TGCAGCGTGGGGACAGGGGGCTCCTATGGCTACACCTTC. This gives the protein CSVGTGGSYGYTF. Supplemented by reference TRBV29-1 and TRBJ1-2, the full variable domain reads SAVISQKPSRDICQRGTSLTIQCQVDSQVTMMFWYRQQPGQSLTLIATANQGSEATYESGFVIDKFPISRPNLTFSTLTVSNMSPEDSSIYLCSVGTGGSYGYTFGSGTRLTVV.

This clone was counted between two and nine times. This chain's CDR3 is CASSPLGDTEAFF. CDR3 coding DNA: TGTGCCAGCTCACCCCTAGGTGACACTGAAGCTTTCTTT. The V gene is TRBV18, the J gene TRBJ1-1, with D unclear. V was cut by 3 bases and J by 3 bases, with 8 bases left in between. Germline lookup yields CDR1 KGHSH and CDR2 LQKENI. CDR3 size: 13 residues.

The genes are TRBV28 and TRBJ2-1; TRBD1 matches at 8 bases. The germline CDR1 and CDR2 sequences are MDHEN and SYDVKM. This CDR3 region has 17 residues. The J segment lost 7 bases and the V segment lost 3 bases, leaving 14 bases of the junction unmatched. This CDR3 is CASSFLHRGRNMNEQFF. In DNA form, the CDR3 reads TGTGCCAGCAGTTTCCTACACAGGGGGAGAAACATGAATGAGCAGTTCTTC.

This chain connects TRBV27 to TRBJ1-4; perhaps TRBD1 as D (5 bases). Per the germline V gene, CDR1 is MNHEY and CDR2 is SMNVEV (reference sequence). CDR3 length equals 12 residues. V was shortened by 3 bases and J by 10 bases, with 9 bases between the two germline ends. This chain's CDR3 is CASSLQGGKLFF. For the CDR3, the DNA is TGTGCCAGCAGTTTGCAGGGTGGAAAACTGTTTTTT. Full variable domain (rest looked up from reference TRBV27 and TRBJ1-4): EAQVTQNPRYLITVTGKKLTVTCSQNMNHEYMSWYRQDPGLGLRQIYYSMNVEVTDKGDVPEGYKVSRKEKRNFPLILESPSPNQTSLYFCASSLQGGKLFFGSGTQLSVL.

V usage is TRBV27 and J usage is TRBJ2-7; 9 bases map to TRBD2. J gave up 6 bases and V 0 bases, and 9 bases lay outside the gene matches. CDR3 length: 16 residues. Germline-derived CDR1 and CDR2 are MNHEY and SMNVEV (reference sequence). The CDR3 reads CASSLSLAGGPGEQYF. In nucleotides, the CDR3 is TGTGCCAGCAGTTTATCGCTTGCGGGAGGGCCAGGCGAGCAGTACTTC.

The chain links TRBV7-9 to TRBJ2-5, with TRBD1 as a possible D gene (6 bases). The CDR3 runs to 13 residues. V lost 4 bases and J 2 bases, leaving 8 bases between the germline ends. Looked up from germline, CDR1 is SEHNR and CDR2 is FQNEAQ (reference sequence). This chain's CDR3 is CASSSGQQETQYF. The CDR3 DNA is TGTGCCAGCAGCTCCGGACAGCAAGAGACCCAGTACTTC.

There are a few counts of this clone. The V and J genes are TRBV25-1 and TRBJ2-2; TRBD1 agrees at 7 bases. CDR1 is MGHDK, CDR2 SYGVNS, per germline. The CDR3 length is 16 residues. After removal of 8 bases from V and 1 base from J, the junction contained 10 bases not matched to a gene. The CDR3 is CASRESGTVNTGELFF. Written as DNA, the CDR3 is TGTGCCAGCCGAGAATCCGGGACAGTGAACACCGGGGAGCTGTTTTTT.

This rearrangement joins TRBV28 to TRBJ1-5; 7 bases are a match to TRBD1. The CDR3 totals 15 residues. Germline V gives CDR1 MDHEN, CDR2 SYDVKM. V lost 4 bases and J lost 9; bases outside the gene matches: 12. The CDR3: CASSSDDRVRGPQHF. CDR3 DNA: TGTGCCAGCAGTTCCGATGACAGGGTAAGAGGGCCCCAGCATTTT.

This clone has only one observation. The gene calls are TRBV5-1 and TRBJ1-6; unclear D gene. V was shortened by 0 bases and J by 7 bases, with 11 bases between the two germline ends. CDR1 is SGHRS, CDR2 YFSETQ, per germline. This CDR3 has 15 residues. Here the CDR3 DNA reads TGCGCCAGCAGCTTGGGGGCGACCTCGAATTCACCCCTCCACTTT. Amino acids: CASSLGATSNSPLHF.

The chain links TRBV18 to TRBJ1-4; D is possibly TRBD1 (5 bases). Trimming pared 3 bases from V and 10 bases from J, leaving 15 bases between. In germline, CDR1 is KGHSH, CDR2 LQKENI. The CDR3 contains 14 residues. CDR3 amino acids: CASSPLQELGKLFF. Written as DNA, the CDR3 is TGTGCCAGCTCACCCTTACAGGAGCTAGGAAAACTGTTTTTT.

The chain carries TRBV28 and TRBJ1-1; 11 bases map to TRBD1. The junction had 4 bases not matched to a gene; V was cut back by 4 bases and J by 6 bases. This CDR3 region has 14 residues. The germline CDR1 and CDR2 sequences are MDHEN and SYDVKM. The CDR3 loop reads CASSSGQGGSEAFF. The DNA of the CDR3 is TGTGCCAGCAGTTCGGGACAGGGGGGCTCTGAAGCTTTCTTT.

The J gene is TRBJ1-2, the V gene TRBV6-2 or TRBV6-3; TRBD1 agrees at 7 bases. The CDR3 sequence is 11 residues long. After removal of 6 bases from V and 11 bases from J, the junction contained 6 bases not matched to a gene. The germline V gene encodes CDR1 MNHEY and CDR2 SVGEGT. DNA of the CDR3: TGTGCCAGCAGCCGGGACAGCCTGTACACCTTC. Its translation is CASSRDSLYTF.

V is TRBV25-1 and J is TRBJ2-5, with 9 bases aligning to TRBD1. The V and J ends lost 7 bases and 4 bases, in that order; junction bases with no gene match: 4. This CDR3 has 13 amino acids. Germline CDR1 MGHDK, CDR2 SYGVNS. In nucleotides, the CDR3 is TGTGCCAGCATTGAGACAGGGGGAGAGACCCAGTACTTC. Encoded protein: CASIETGGETQYF.

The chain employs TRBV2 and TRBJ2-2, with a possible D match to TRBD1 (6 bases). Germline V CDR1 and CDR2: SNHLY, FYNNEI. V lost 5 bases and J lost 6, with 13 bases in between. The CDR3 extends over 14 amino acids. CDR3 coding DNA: TGTGCCAGCAGTCCAACAGGGATCGCCGGGGAGCTGTTTTTT. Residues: CASSPTGIAGELFF.

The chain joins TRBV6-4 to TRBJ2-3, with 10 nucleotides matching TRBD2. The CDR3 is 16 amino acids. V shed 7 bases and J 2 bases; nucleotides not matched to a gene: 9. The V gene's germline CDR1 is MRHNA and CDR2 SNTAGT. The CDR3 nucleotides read TGTGCCAGCACCTCCATAGCGGGGGGATCCACAGATACGCAGTATTTT. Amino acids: CASTSIAGGSTDTQYF.

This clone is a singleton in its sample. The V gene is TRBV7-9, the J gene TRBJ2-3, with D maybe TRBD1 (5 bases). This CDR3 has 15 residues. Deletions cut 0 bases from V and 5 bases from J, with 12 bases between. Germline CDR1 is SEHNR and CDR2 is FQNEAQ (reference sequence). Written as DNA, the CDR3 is TGTGCCAGCAGCTTAGCCCCCAGGGTAGGAGATACGCAGTATTTT. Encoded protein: CASSLAPRVGDTQYF.

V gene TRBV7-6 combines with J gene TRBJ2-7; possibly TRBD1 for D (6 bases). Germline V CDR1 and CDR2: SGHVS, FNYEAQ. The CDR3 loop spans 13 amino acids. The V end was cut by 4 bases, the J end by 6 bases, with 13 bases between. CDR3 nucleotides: TGTGCCAGCAGCTACAACAGGGCTGCCGAGCAGTACTTC. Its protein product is CASSYNRAAEQYF.

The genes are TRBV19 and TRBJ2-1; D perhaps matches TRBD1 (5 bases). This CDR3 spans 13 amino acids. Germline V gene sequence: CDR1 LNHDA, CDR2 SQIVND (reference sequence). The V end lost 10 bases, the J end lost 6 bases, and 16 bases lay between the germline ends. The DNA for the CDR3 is TGTGCCACCAGGGTCCCGGCAGCCAATGAGCAGTTCTTC. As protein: CATRVPAANEQFF.

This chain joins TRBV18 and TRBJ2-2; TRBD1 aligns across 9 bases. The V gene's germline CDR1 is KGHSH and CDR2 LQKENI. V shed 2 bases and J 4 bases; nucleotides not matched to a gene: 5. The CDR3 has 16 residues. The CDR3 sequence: CASSPSATGGTGELFF. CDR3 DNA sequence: TGTGCCAGCTCACCATCTGCGACAGGGGGCACCGGGGAGCTGTTTTTT.

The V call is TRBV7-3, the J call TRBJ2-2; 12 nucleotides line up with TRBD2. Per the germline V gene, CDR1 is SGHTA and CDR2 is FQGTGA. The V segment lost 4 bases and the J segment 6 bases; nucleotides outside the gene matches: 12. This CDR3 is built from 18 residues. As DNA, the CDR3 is TGTGCCAGCAGCTGTAGACTAGCGGGAGAGAAAACGGCCGGGGAGCTGTTTTTT. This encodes CASSCRLAGEKTAGELFF.

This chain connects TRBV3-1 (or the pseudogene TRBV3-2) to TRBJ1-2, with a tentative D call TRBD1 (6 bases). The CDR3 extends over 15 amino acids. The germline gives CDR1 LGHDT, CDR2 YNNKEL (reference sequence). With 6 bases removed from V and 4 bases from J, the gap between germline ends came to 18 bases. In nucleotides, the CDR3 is TGTGCCAGCAGTCCGTACGGGGGGCGAATCTATGGCTACACCTTC. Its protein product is CASSPYGGRIYGYTF.